Following are 8 T cell receptor beta chains from one sample sequenced in a study of beta chain features in type 1 diabetes. Antigens of these TCRs are unknown. The authors reverse transcribed all of the isolated RNA, so sequencing captured expressed TCRB transcripts. Generated by immunoSEQ multiplex PCR, the TCRdb table keeps only in-frame clones and is missing some. Of around 260,000 clones in the sample, approximately 25% were seen once. Study observations and caveats: Researchers report that Type 1 diabetes patients had moderately but significantly shorter TCRB CDR3s across all four CD4+ subsets.

Sequenced: naive CD4+ T cells from blood. These receptor sequences come from a woman in her twenties or thirties with type 1 diabetes.

V usage is TRBV29-1 and J usage is TRBJ1-1; D is unclear. The V and J ends lost 3 bases and 4 bases respectively, with 12 bases between them. CDR1 and CDR2 (germline): SQVTM, ANQGSEA. The CDR3 spans 13 residues. CDR3 nucleotide sequence: TGCAGCGTTGAGAGGGTCACCGGCACTGAAGCTTTCTTT. This translates into CSVERVTGTEAFF.

The V call is TRBV11-2, the J call TRBJ2-1; 9 nucleotides align to TRBD2. The J segment lost 6 bases and the V segment lost 5 bases, leaving 8 bases of the junction unmatched. Per the germline V gene, CDR1 is SGHAT and CDR2 is FQNNGV. This CDR3 has 15 amino acids. CDR3 coding DNA: TGTGCCAGCAGCCTTAGCGGGAGCCACCCCAATGAGCAGTTCTTC. It codes for CASSLSGSHPNEQFF.

This clone was seen only a few times. The chain combines TRBV28 with TRBJ1-2; a weak D match, TRBD1 (6 bases). Deletions cut 5 bases from V and 3 bases from J, with 10 bases between. CDR1 is MDHEN and CDR2 is SYDVKM in the germline V gene. This CDR3 spans 13 amino acids. CDR3 bases: TGTGCCAGCAGTATACAGGGCTACTATGGCTACACCTTC. The encoded protein is CASSIQGYYGYTF.

The chain links TRBV2 to TRBJ2-7, with 8 bases fitting TRBD1. Trimming removed 7 bases from V and 7 bases from J; junction bases left unmatched: 9. Germline lookup yields CDR1 SNHLY and CDR2 FYNNEI. The CDR3 is 13 residues long. This chain's CDR3 is CASIQGQGGEQYF. CDR3 bases: TGTGCCAGCATCCAAGGACAGGGTGGGGAGCAGTACTTC.

V usage is TRBV5-1 and J usage is TRBJ2-5; D possibly corresponds to TRBD1 (6 bases). V dropped 4 bases and J dropped 3 bases, with 10 bases sitting between them. The germline V gene encodes CDR1 SGHRS and CDR2 YFSETQ. CDR3 size: 13 residues. The CDR3 nucleotides are TGCGCCAGCAGCGAGAACAGGGAAGAGACCCAGTACTTC. Translation gives CASSENREETQYF.

This clone has only a few counts. V gene TRBV5-1 combines with J gene TRBJ2-1; D gene unclear. Germline V gene lookup returns CDR1 SGHRS and CDR2 YFSETQ. V shed 4 bases and J shed 5 bases, with 10 bases lying between them. The CDR3 contains 13 residues. The CDR3 sequence: CASSRSRHNEQFF. CDR3 coding DNA: TGCGCCAGCAGCAGGTCCAGGCACAATGAGCAGTTCTTC.

In its sample, this clone was seen a few times. The chain recombines TRBV7-2 with TRBJ2-1; the D gene is possibly TRBD1 (6 bases). The CDR3 is 13 amino acids. Germline V CDR1 and CDR2: SGHTA, FQGNSA. V dropped 4 bases and J dropped 9 bases, with 13 bases sitting between them. CDR3 DNA: TGTGCCAGCAGCTCCCGCACAGGGAGTGAGCAGTTCTTC. Translated, it gives CASSSRTGSEQFF.

The V and J genes are TRBV6-5 and TRBJ1-2; 8 bases are shared with TRBD1. Per the germline V gene, CDR1 is MNHEY and CDR2 is SVGAGI. This CDR3 has 15 residues. The ends lost 4 bases at V and 3 bases at J; junction bases unmatched: 7. As DNA, the CDR3 is TGTGCCAGCAGTTCTTCTGGACAGGGATACTATGGCTACACCTTC. Its protein product is CASSSSGQGYYGYTF.